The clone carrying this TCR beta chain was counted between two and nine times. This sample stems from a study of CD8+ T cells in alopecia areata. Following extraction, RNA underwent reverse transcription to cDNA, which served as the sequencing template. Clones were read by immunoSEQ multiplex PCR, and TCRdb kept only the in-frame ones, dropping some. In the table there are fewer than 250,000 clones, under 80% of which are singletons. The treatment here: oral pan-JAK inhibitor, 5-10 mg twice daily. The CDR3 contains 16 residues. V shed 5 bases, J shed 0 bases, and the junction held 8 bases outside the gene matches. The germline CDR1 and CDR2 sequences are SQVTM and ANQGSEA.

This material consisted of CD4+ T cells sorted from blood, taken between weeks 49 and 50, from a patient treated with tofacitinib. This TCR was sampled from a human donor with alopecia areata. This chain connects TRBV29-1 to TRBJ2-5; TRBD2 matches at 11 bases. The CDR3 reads CSVLLLAGGHQETQYF. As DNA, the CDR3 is TGCAGCGTTCTACTGCTAGCGGGGGGCCACCAAGAGACCCAGTACTTC. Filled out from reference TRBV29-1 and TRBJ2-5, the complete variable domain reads SAVISQKPSRDICQRGTSLTIQCQVDSQVTMMFWYRQQPGQSLTLIATANQGSEATYESGFVIDKFPISRPNLTFSTLTVSNMSPEDSSIYLCSVLLLAGGHQETQYFGPGTRLLVL.